The 3 T cell receptor beta chains listed next were all sequenced from one sample in a study of T cell responses to AZD1222 COVID-19 vaccine. The method was immunoSEQ multiplex PCR; TCRdb's version includes in-frame clones alone and lacks a portion of them. The repertoire holds 89,000 or so clones, with 80% to 95% as singletons. Sequencing was performed on peripheral blood, taken 28 days after the second AZD1222 dose. The receptors shown here come from an adult who received the AZD1222 COVID-19 vaccine.

The J gene is TRBJ2-7, the V gene TRBV11-2; D possibly uses TRBD1 or TRBD2 (5 bases each). The CDR3 is 16 residues long. Germline V gene lookup returns CDR1 SGHAT and CDR2 FQNNGV. V lost 0 bases and J lost 3, with 15 bases in between. The CDR3 coding sequence is TGTGCCAGCAGCTTAGATTTGAGGGGCATAATCTACGAGCAGTACTTC. Translated: CASSLDLRGIIYEQYF. Using reference TRBV11-2 and TRBJ2-7 for the parts outside the CDR3, the full variable domain is EAGVAQSPRYKIIEKRQSVAFWCNPISGHATLYWYQQILGQGPKLLIQFQNNGVVDDSQLPKDRFSAERLKGVDSTLKIQPAKLEDSAVYLCASSLDLRGIIYEQYFGPGTRLTVT.

This clone appeared once. This sequence joins TRBV7-9 and TRBJ1-6, with D hard to call. Germline values: CDR1 SEHNR, CDR2 FQNEAQ (reference sequence). V lost 5 bases to trimming and J lost 10 bases, with 15 bases between them. CDR3 length: 14 amino acids. The CDR3 sequence is CASSTAPGFSPLHF. In DNA, the CDR3 is TGTGCCAGCAGCACTGCCCCCGGGTTCTCACCCCTCCACTTT.

The CDR3 nucleotides read TGTGCCAGTAGTATCGGGACAGGGATGAACACTGAAGCTTTCTTT. Translated, it gives CASSIGTGMNTEAFF. The gene calls are TRBV19 and TRBJ1-1; 9 positions agree with TRBD1. This CDR3 contains 15 residues. J was trimmed by 0 bases and V by 3 bases; bases with no gene match: 2. The V gene's germline CDR1 is LNHDA and CDR2 SQIVND (reference sequence). The entire variable domain, with the rest obtained from reference TRBV19 and TRBJ1-1, is as follows: DGGITQSPKYLFRKEGQNVTLSCEQNLNHDAMYWYRQDPGQGLRLIYYSQIVNDFQKGDIAEGYSVSREKKESFPLTVTSAQKNPTAFYLCASSIGTGMNTEAFFGQGTRLTVV.